The 25 T cell receptor beta chains listed next were all sequenced from one sample in a study of regulatory T cells in long-lasting Graves disease. Both iRepertoire HTBI primers and Arm-PCR of CDR3 regions were used to build the TCR beta libraries. TCRdb ran MiXCR on the multiplex PCR reads and lists one entry per CDR3 protein. The data contain roughly 490,000 distinct CDR3 sequences, approximately 23% of them singletons. Indicated time point: persistent/refractory GD, antithyroid drugs over 5 years with positive TRAb. TCR sequences were obtained from RNA taken from PBMCs. Here the sequenced sample was peripheral blood mononuclear cells (PBMCs), taken when the disease was refractory, from a patient treated with antithyroid drugs. The receptors originated from a female donor with Graves disease.

This clonotype was seen at least ten times. The rearrangement links TRBV6-1 to TRBJ2-5; unclear D gene. Germline V CDR1 and CDR2: MNHNS, SASEGT. The ends were cut back, 8 bases at V and 4 bases at J, with 8 bases in the middle. CDR3 length equals 11 residues. CDR3 loop: CASGRLETQYF. The CDR3, as DNA: TGTGCCAGCGGACGGTTAGAGACCCAGTACTTC.

The chain employs TRBV20-1 and TRBJ2-7; D is unclear. V lost 5 bases and J 3 bases, leaving 14 bases between the germline ends. The germline V gene encodes CDR1 DFQATT and CDR2 SNEGSKA (reference sequence). The CDR3 covers 13 residues. CDR3 sequence: CSAPSAQNYEQYF. For the CDR3, the DNA is TGCAGTGCTCCGAGCGCACAGAACTACGAGCAGTACTTC.

This clonotype was seen more than once but under ten times. The rearrangement uses TRBV5-1 and TRBJ1-1; a possible D gene is TRBD1 (5 bases). With 4 bases removed from V and 0 bases from J, the gap between germline ends came to 13 bases. The CDR3 sequence is 15 residues long. Germline CDR1 reads SGHRS; CDR2 reads YFSETQ. The CDR3 bases are TGCGCCAGCAGCGGGTCCGGGACCGTGAACACTGAAGCTTTCTTT. This codes for CASSGSGTVNTEAFF.

This clonotype was counted a few times. The rearrangement joins TRBV28 to TRBJ1-3, with D perhaps matching TRBD1 (5 bases). CDR3 length: 17 amino acids. The germline gives CDR1 MDHEN, CDR2 SYDVKM. V shed 3 bases and J shed 2 bases, with 17 bases lying between them. Written as DNA, the CDR3 is TGTGCCAGCAGTTTTAAGGGGCAGTCCGGTGCTGGAAACACCATATATTTT. Translation: CASSFKGQSGAGNTIYF.

Ten or more counts support this clonotype. The chain carries TRBV7-9 and TRBJ1-1, with D hard to call. Per the germline V gene, CDR1 is SEHNR and CDR2 is FQNEAQ (reference sequence). The CDR3 totals 10 residues. Trimming removed 4 bases at V and 6 bases at J, with 3 bases between. The CDR3 is CASSSPEAFF. In nucleotides, the CDR3 is TGTGCCAGCAGCTCCCCTGAAGCTTTCTTT.

V usage is TRBV4-3 and J usage is TRBJ1-2; D may be TRBD1 (5 bases). Germline CDR1 reads LGHNA; CDR2 reads YSLEER. V was pared by 0 bases and J by 0 bases, with 14 bases between. This CDR3 has 17 residues. The CDR3 coding sequence is TGCGCCAGCAGCCAAGATTATCAGGCGACAGCTAACTATGGCTACACCTTC. Residues: CASSQDYQATANYGYTF.

J is TRBJ1-5 and V is TRBV7-2; TRBD1 agrees at 8 bases. With V trimmed by 5 bases and J by 0 bases, 15 bases remained unmatched. The CDR3 spans 19 residues. Germline-derived CDR1 and CDR2 are SGHTA and FQGNSA. CDR3 sequence reads: CASSPGPGTGYYSNQPQHF. The CDR3 DNA reads as TGTGCCAGCAGCCCTGGTCCCGGGACAGGCTACTATAGCAATCAGCCCCAGCATTTT.

The chain recombines TRBV28 with TRBJ2-5, with TRBD1 matching 9 bases. This CDR3 region has 15 residues. Germline V gene sequence: CDR1 MDHEN, CDR2 SYDVKM. The ends lost 6 bases at V and 5 bases at J; junction bases unmatched: 10. CDR3: CASSTGTGTRETQYF. The CDR3 DNA reads TGTGCCAGCAGCACCGGGACAGGGACCAGGGAGACCCAGTACTTC.

This clonotype was picked up many times. This chain uses TRBV2 with TRBJ2-7, with D unresolved. The CDR3 sequence is 14 residues long. The germline V gene encodes CDR1 SNHLY and CDR2 FYNNEI. V was pared by 6 bases and J by 7 bases, with 19 bases between. The CDR3 loop is CASRARLGSGEQYF. The CDR3 DNA follows: TGTGCCAGCAGGGCCCGGCTCGGATCTGGGGAGCAGTACTTC. The entire variable domain, with the rest obtained from reference TRBV2 and TRBJ2-7, is as follows: EPEVTQTPSHQVTQMGQEVILRCVPISNHLYFYWYRQILGQKVEFLVSFYNNEISEKSEIFDDQFSVERPDGSNFTLKIRSTKLEDSAMYFCASRARLGSGEQYFGPGTRLTVT.

This clonotype was picked up many times. V is TRBV7-2 and J is TRBJ2-7; 9 bases agree with TRBD2. CDR1 and CDR2 from the germline V gene are SGHTA and FQGNSA. With V trimmed by 5 bases and J by 3 bases, 17 bases remained unmatched. The CDR3 consists of 18 residues. CDR3 sequence: CASSGGRRRGGPFYEQYF. For the CDR3, the DNA is TGTGCCAGCAGCGGCGGGCGGAGGCGGGGGGGCCCTTTCTACGAGCAGTACTTC.

This clonotype was seen ten or more times. The J gene is TRBJ2-1, the V gene TRBV12-3 or TRBV12-4; 11 bases are shared with TRBD2. This CDR3 is built from 17 residues. V gave up 5 bases and J gave up 2 bases; unmatched junction bases: 8. The CDR3 reads CASSSGTSGTTYNEQFF. CDR3 in DNA: TGTGCCAGCAGTAGCGGGACTAGCGGAACGACCTACAATGAGCAGTTCTTC.

This clonotype was observed a few times. The rearrangement uses TRBV5-1 and TRBJ1-2; D perhaps matches TRBD1 (6 bases). Germline values: CDR1 SGHRS, CDR2 YFSETQ. The CDR3 contains 16 residues. Trimming stripped 0 bases from V and 4 bases from J, with 16 bases between. This CDR3 reads CASSLAGSTGGYGYTF. CDR3 coding DNA: TGCGCCAGCAGCTTGGCCGGATCGACAGGAGGCTATGGCTACACCTTC.

This clonotype was seen many times. The genes are TRBV10-3 and TRBJ2-2; no reliable D call. Germline loops: CDR1 ENHRY, CDR2 SYGVKD. The V and J ends lost 2 bases and 4 bases respectively, with 11 bases between them. The CDR3 sequence is 15 residues long. Here the CDR3 reads CAISEAPQTTGELFF. As DNA, the CDR3 is TGTGCCATCAGTGAGGCCCCACAGACCACCGGGGAGCTGTTTTTT.

There are many counts of this clonotype. CDR3 region: CATGYELNTEAFF. The DNA for the CDR3 is TGTGCCACCGGCTACGAATTGAACACTGAAGCTTTCTTT. The V gene is TRBV15, the J gene TRBJ1-1, with no clear D. This CDR3 comprises 13 residues. Per germline, CDR1 LNHNV and CDR2 YYDKDF (reference sequence). The germline V and J ends were trimmed by 8 bases and 0 bases, with 10 bases remaining between them.

In its sample, this clonotype was seen a few times. The gene calls are TRBV18 and TRBJ1-1, with no clear D. Looked up from germline, CDR1 is KGHSH and CDR2 is LQKENI. The CDR3 totals 13 residues. Trimming removed 5 bases from V and 4 bases from J, with 11 bases in between. The CDR3 sequence is CASSEMVSTEAFF. CDR3 bases: TGTGCCAGCTCAGAGATGGTGAGCACTGAAGCTTTCTTT.

At least ten counts were recorded for this clonotype. The V and J genes are TRBV9 and TRBJ1-2; possibly TRBD1 for D (6 bases). Trimming removed 4 bases at V and 6 bases at J, with 16 bases between. The CDR3 length is 14 residues. Germline values: CDR1 SGDLS, CDR2 YYNGEE. The CDR3 DNA reads TGTGCCAGCAGCCGACCGGGGGCACAGGATGGCTACACCTTC. It yields the protein CASSRPGAQDGYTF.

This clonotype was seen ten or more times. The chain couples TRBV28 to TRBJ2-5; TRBD1 matches at 7 bases. Trimming removed 7 bases from V and 4 bases from J; junction bases left unmatched: 9. The germline V gene encodes CDR1 MDHEN and CDR2 SYDVKM. There are 14 residues in the CDR3. Here the CDR3 DNA reads TGTGCCAGCACTCCCATAGGGGGCGGAGAGACCCAGTACTTC. It is translated as CASTPIGGGETQYF.

This clonotype was detected many times. This rearrangement joins TRBV6-1 to TRBJ2-2; TRBD1 is a possible D gene (5 bases). The V gene's germline CDR1 is MNHNS and CDR2 SASEGT. CDR3 length: 17 amino acids. Trimming took 6 bases from V and 4 from J, leaving 21 bases between them. CDR3 amino acids: CASRTPPTESVTGELFF. As DNA, the CDR3 is TGTGCCAGCAGGACGCCGCCGACAGAATCGGTCACCGGGGAGCTGTTTTTT.

The chain carries TRBV7-3 and TRBJ2-2; maybe TRBD1 (6 bases). The CDR3 extends over 14 amino acids. Trimming cost V 3 bases and J 7 bases, with 12 bases left between them. The germline V gene encodes CDR1 SGHTA and CDR2 FQGTGA. The CDR3 here is CASSFVQGNGELFF. The CDR3 DNA reads as TGTGCCAGCAGCTTCGTTCAGGGGAACGGGGAGCTGTTTTTT.

This clonotype appeared many times. The chain is built from TRBV28 and TRBJ2-7; unclear D gene. This CDR3 contains 15 residues. Trimming cost V 2 bases and J 0 bases, with 11 bases left between them. Germline-derived CDR1 and CDR2 are MDHEN and SYDVKM. The CDR3, as DNA: TGTGCCAGCAGTTTACGGAGTATTTTCTCCTACGAGCAGTACTTC. The encoded protein is CASSLRSIFSYEQYF.

This clonotype has just one count. The chain recombines TRBV5-1 with TRBJ1-1; no clear D. V lost 3 bases to trimming and J lost 0 bases, with 9 bases between them. The CDR3 contains 14 residues. CDR1 is SGHRS and CDR2 is YFSETQ in the germline V gene. CDR3 nucleotide sequence: TGCGCCAGCAGCTGGGGAGTTGTGAACACTGAAGCTTTCTTT. Residues: CASSWGVVNTEAFF.

This clonotype was found once. The rearrangement uses TRBV12-3 or TRBV12-4 and TRBJ2-1; TRBD2 aligns across 9 bases. Trimming at V came to 5 bases and at J to 12 bases, leaving 11 bases not matched to a gene. The CDR3 spans 14 residues. CDR3 region: CASSGSPSGKGQFF. The CDR3 nucleotides read TGTGCCAGCAGTGGCAGTCCTAGCGGGAAGGGGCAGTTCTTC.

This clonotype was counted many times. The chain uses TRBV27 and TRBJ1-4, with TRBD1 identical over 9 bases. The CDR3 spans 14 residues. V lost 6 bases and J lost 8; bases outside the gene matches: 7. Germline assignment: CDR1 MNHEY and CDR2 SMNVEV (reference sequence). The CDR3 sequence: CASSRQGGEEKLFF. The CDR3 bases are TGTGCCAGCAGCCGACAGGGGGGAGAAGAAAAACTGTTTTTT.

CDR3 in DNA: TGTGCCAGCAGTGAAGCGTATAGGGCTGGAAACACCATATATTTT. This sequence encodes CASSEAYRAGNTIYF. The chain couples TRBV25-1 to TRBJ1-3, with D unclear. The germline V gene encodes CDR1 MGHDK and CDR2 SYGVNS. The CDR3 is 15 residues long. V was shortened by 2 bases and J by 2 bases, with 10 bases between the two germline ends.

CDR3 bases: TGTGCCAGCAGCTCCAGCCCCCAGGGCTCTGGAAACACCATATATTTT. Protein: CASSSSPQGSGNTIYF. This chain joins TRBV9 and TRBJ1-3; tentative D call: TRBD1 (5 bases). This CDR3 region has 16 residues. The germline CDR1 and CDR2 sequences are SGDLS and YYNGEE. Trimming removed 4 bases from V and 0 bases from J, with 14 bases in between.